Listed here are 16 T cell receptor beta chains from one sample, sequenced in a study of blood T cell repertoires in COVID-19. Assay used: immunoSEQ multiplex PCR; TCRdb lists only in-frame clones, some missing. The sample shows roughly 130,000 clones, just over 85% of them seen only once. Sequencing was carried out using peripheral blood. The receptors shown here come from a middle-aged man with acute or convalescent COVID-19.

V gene TRBV18 combines with J gene TRBJ1-6; TRBD1 matches 7 bases. CDR3 length equals 12 residues. Germline assignment: CDR1 KGHSH and CDR2 LQKENI. The V and J ends lost 6 bases and 11 bases, in that order; junction bases with no gene match: 4. The CDR3 region is CASSNRGTPLHF. The CDR3 DNA follows: TGTGCCAGCTCCAACAGGGGTACACCCCTCCACTTT.

A single count supports this clone. The chain joins TRBV23-1 to TRBJ2-2; 10 positions match TRBD2. TRBV23-1 counts as an open reading frame of uncertain function. The CDR3 spans 16 residues. V was pared by 3 bases and J by 2 bases, with 3 bases of the junction left unmatched. The CDR3 region is CASSHGLADNTGELFF. The CDR3 DNA reads as TGCGCCAGCAGTCACGGACTAGCGGATAACACCGGGGAGCTGTTTTTT.

The chain recombines TRBV27 with TRBJ2-1, with 12 bases that match TRBD2. V was clipped by 3 bases and J by 5 bases; unmatched bases: 5. The CDR3 is made up of 16 amino acids. CDR1 is MNHEY and CDR2 is SMNVEV in the germline V gene (reference sequence). The CDR3 sequence: CASSFGLAGGHNEQFF. CDR3 in DNA: TGTGCCAGCAGTTTCGGGCTAGCGGGAGGGCACAATGAGCAGTTCTTC.

The chain links TRBV5-1 to TRBJ1-2; possibly TRBD1 for D (5 bases). CDR3 length equals 15 residues. Germline V gene data show CDR1 as SGHRS and CDR2 as YFSETQ. Trimming took 0 bases from V and 4 from J, leaving 13 bases between them. The CDR3 sequence: CASSLGPSRGYGYTF. CDR3 DNA: TGCGCCAGCAGCTTGGGCCCGTCAAGGGGCTATGGCTACACCTTC.

This clone was seen just once. The chain carries TRBV11-2 and TRBJ2-7; D possibly corresponds to TRBD2 (5 bases). The CDR3 totals 15 residues. V was clipped by 4 bases and J by 1 base, with 14 bases between them. CDR1 and CDR2 from the germline V gene are SGHAT and FQNNGV. The CDR3 region has the DNA TGTGCCAGCAGCTACCGGGCCCCGGGGTCCTACGAGCAGTACTTC. Translated, it gives CASSYRAPGSYEQYF. Full variable domain (remainder filled in from reference TRBV11-2 and TRBJ2-7): EAGVAQSPRYKIIEKRQSVAFWCNPISGHATLYWYQQILGQGPKLLIQFQNNGVVDDSQLPKDRFSAERLKGVDSTLKIQPAKLEDSAVYLCASSYRAPGSYEQYFGPGTRLTVT.

The chain recombines TRBV2 with TRBJ2-3; weak D call: TRBD2 (6 bases). Trimming stripped 6 bases from V and 3 bases from J, with 22 bases between. Germline V CDR1 and CDR2: SNHLY, FYNNEI. CDR3 size: 17 residues. CDR3 protein: CASRLGWTHLATDTQYF. The CDR3 bases are TGTGCCAGCAGGCTAGGGTGGACCCACCTAGCGACAGATACGCAGTATTTT.

V is TRBV12-3 or TRBV12-4 and J is TRBJ2-3, with D tentatively TRBD1 (6 bases). Trimming pared 6 bases from V and 4 bases from J, leaving 8 bases between. The CDR3 contains 12 residues. The CDR3: CASRRGSDTQYF. CDR3 nucleotide sequence: TGTGCCAGCAGAAGGGGGTCAGATACGCAGTATTTT.

DNA for the CDR3: TGTGCCAGCGGCGGGGGGCATGGCGTTGCTTTCTTT. Translated: CASGGGHGVAFF. This chain links TRBV27 with TRBJ1-1, with TRBD1 as a possible D gene (6 bases). CDR3 length equals 12 residues. Trimming cost V 8 bases and J 11 bases, with 18 bases left between them. Germline lookup yields CDR1 MNHEY and CDR2 SMNVEV (reference sequence).

The chain employs TRBV7-8 and TRBJ2-1, with D possibly TRBD2 on 7 matching bases. The CDR3 length is 15 residues. Germline CDR1 SGHVS, CDR2 FQNEAQ. Trimming took 3 bases from V and 8 from J, leaving 17 bases between them. CDR3 amino acids: CASSLGAGRYDEQFF. Written as DNA, the CDR3 is TGTGCCAGCAGCTTGGGGGCCGGGAGGTACGATGAGCAGTTCTTC.

The rearrangement joins TRBV5-4 to TRBJ2-3, with D possibly TRBD1 on 6 matching bases. V was clipped by 1 base and J by 6 bases, with 12 bases between them. The CDR3 has 14 amino acids. Germline CDR1 is SGHNT and CDR2 is YYREEE (reference sequence). The CDR3 spells CASSLSQGEDTQYF. Here the CDR3 DNA reads TGTGCCAGCAGCTTGTCACAGGGCGAGGATACGCAGTATTTT.

Only a few counts were recorded for this clone. V is TRBV5-6 and J is TRBJ1-1; 8 positions agree with TRBD1. In germline, CDR1 is SGHDT, CDR2 YYEEEE. The J segment lost 1 base and the V segment lost 0 bases, leaving 5 bases of the junction unmatched. This CDR3 is built from 16 residues. The CDR3 protein is CASSLGTGKGNTEAFF. The CDR3 nucleotides read TGTGCCAGCAGCTTGGGGACAGGGAAGGGGAACACTGAAGCTTTCTTT.

The chain carries TRBV6-6 and TRBJ1-3; D is unresolved. This CDR3 region has 12 residues. The germline gives CDR1 MNHNY, CDR2 SVGAGI (reference sequence). Trimming cost V 9 bases and J 0 bases, with 6 bases left between them. As DNA, the CDR3 is TGTGCCAGTGGGAGCTCTGGAAACACCATATATTTT. Translating gives CASGSSGNTIYF.

The chain is built from TRBV18 and TRBJ1-1, with D hard to call. The CDR3 totals 14 residues. With 3 bases removed from V and 6 bases from J, the gap between germline ends came to 14 bases. Germline V gene data show CDR1 as KGHSH and CDR2 as LQKENI. The CDR3 spells CASSPAGLTSEAFF. CDR3 nucleotides: TGTGCCAGCTCACCCGCGGGCCTTACGTCTGAAGCTTTCTTT.

V usage is TRBV11-3 and J usage is TRBJ2-3; D unclear. Germline V CDR1 and CDR2: SGHNT, YENEEA. V was trimmed by 5 bases and J by 1 base, leaving 13 bases between them. This CDR3 region has 15 residues. Here the CDR3 DNA reads TGTGCCAGCAGCAGAACCTCTCTACGCACAGATACGCAGTATTTT. This gives the protein CASSRTSLRTDTQYF.

The chain is built from TRBV5-6 and TRBJ1-1, with 7 bases lining up with TRBD1. The germline gives CDR1 SGHDT, CDR2 YYEEEE. This CDR3 comprises 14 residues. The trim removed 4 bases at V and 5 bases at J, leaving 8 bases unmatched. The CDR3 sequence is CASSPTGTGTEAFF. CDR3 bases: TGTGCCAGCAGCCCGACAGGGACGGGGACTGAAGCTTTCTTT.

The chain has TRBV4-3 and TRBJ2-3, with D unclear. Germline CDR1 reads LGHNA; CDR2 reads YSLEER. V lost 0 bases and J 8 bases, leaving 9 bases between the germline ends. This CDR3 spans 13 amino acids. This chain's CDR3 is CASSQDPGTTQYF. The DNA of the CDR3 is TGCGCCAGCAGCCAAGATCCAGGTACTACGCAGTATTTT.